This T cell receptor beta chain was captured by sequencing in a study of T cell changes during pregnancy in multiple sclerosis. Method: immunoSEQ multiplex PCR; TCRdb's copy keeps in-frame clones and lacks some. The sample holds 95,000 to 100,000 clones, 80% to 95% seen once. The CDR3 contains 17 residues. Germline-derived CDR1 and CDR2 are MNHEY and SMNVEV (reference sequence). V trimming: 11 bases; J trimming: 2 bases; junction bases outside the gene matches: 19. This clonotype was sampled from a female donor with multiple sclerosis, enrolled in a pregnancy study. Material: peripheral blood, obtained in the second trimester of pregnancy. The chain employs TRBV27 and TRBJ1-2; the match to TRBD1 covers 8 bases. DNA of the CDR3: TGTGCCGGCCCTAGACGGACAGGGCGCCGGCCGAACTATGGCTACACCTTC. Translating it yields CAGPRRTGRRPNYGYTF.